The entry below describes one T cell receptor (beta chain). Its antigen is not identified. Germline assignment: CDR1 SGHTA and CDR2 FQGNSA. There are 17 residues in the CDR3. Trimming took 2 bases from V and 8 from J; bases not matched to a gene: 12. This entry is derived from a study of identifying expanded T cells in peripheral blood. Study-wide points: Across healthy donors, higher total template counts meant significantly greater roughly two-week count variance. Roughly 1.2 clones differed between technical replicates, versus about 15 and 19 over time.

Libraries were prepared by immunoSEQ multiplex PCR; TCRdb keeps only in-frame clonotypes and omits some of them. In the table there are about 81,000 clones, 65% to 85% of which are singletons. This chain connects TRBV7-2 to TRBJ2-1; 10 bases fit TRBD2. The receptor comes from a person aged 18-69 years in good health. The material sequenced was blood. CDR3 sequence reads: CASSLFVSSGRAHEQFF. CDR3 sequence (DNA): TGTGCCAGCAGCTTATTCGTTTCGAGCGGGAGGGCCCATGAGCAGTTCTTC.